The sequence of this T cell receptor (beta chain) was determined in a study of control samples from healthy donors and cancer patients. Assay: immunoSEQ multiplex PCR; the TCRdb copy retains only in-frame clones and omits some. The sample has 170,000 or so clones; 90% to 95% are singletons. The ends were cut back, 4 bases at V and 7 bases at J, with 20 bases in the middle. This CDR3 has 16 amino acids. Germline CDR1 and CDR2: MNHEY and SVGAGI. This clonotype was obtained from a man between 18 and 35 years old in good health. This chain uses TRBV6-5 with TRBJ2-1; possibly TRBD2 for D (5 bases). The sample taken for sequencing was blood. The DNA for the CDR3 is TGTGCCAGCAGTTCCGGGGTTTCCGGGTCGAGGAATGAGCAGTTCTTC. This translates into CASSSGVSGSRNEQFF.